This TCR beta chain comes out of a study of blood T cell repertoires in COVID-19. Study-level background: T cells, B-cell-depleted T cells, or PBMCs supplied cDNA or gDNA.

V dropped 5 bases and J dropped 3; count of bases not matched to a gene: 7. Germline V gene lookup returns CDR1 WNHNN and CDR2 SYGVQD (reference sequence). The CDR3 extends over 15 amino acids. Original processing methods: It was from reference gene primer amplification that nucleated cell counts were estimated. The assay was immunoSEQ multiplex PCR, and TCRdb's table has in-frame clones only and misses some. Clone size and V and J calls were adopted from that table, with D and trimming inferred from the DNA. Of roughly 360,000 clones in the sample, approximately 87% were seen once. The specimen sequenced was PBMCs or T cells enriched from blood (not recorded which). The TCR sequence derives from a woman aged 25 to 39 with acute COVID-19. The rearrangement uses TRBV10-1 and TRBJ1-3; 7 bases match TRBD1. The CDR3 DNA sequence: TGCGCCAGCAGTCTCAGGGGGGAAGGTGGAAACACCATATATTTT. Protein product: CASSLRGEGGNTIYF.